The source of this T cell receptor beta chain is a study of blood T cell repertoires in COVID-19. Turning to the study itself: PBMCs, B-cell-depleted T cells, or T cells were the source of the cDNA or gDNA that made up the material.

In the source study's methods: Counts of nucleated cells, estimated from reference gene primer amplification, were obtained. The protocol was immunoSEQ multiplex PCR, while the TCRdb copy is restricted to in-frame clones and leaves out a portion. The V and J calls and clone size are taken from that table; D and trimming were inferred from the DNA. The sample has 380,000 or so clones, around 90% seen once. Participant ages covered roughly 18 to 89 years across around 22 US areas. Each participant's cohort was designated according to participant-reported clinical history. V lost 4 bases and J lost 0, with 22 bases in between. Looked up from germline, CDR1 is SNHLY and CDR2 is FYNNEI. The CDR3 has 19 amino acids.

This receptor was taken from a woman aged 40 to 50 with acute COVID-19. The gene calls are TRBV2 and TRBJ1-3, with D unresolved. The material sequenced was PBMCs or T cells enriched from blood (not recorded which). CDR3 sequence: CASSAPTMRSPSSGNTIYF. The CDR3, as DNA: TGTGCCAGCAGTGCCCCCACTATGCGGTCCCCTAGCTCTGGAAACACCATATATTTT.